Listed below are T cell receptor beta chains from one sample, sequenced in a study of Ad26.COV2.S vaccination and SARS-CoV-2 variants. Assay: immunoSEQ multiplex PCR; the TCRdb copy retains only in-frame clones and omits some. The table has approximately 360,000 clones, 83% seen once. The material was peripheral blood, obtained in a trial of Ad26.COV2.S vaccine versus placebo. The receptors stem from a person aged 18 to 59 who received the Ad26.COV2.S COVID-19 vaccine or a placebo. The CDR3 runs from the conserved cysteine through the conserved F or W. Each record gives: V gene, clone size, J gene, D gene, CDR3 DNA, CDR3 protein. A D gene is named only where the DNA matches it firmly. Clone size appears in some rows only: once, few, many, or a class for an expanded clone.

v_call: TRBV5-1
clone_size: once
j_call: TRBJ1-1
d_call: NA
cdr3_nt: TGCGCCAGCAGCTTCAGGGTGGAGGCTCAGGCTGAAGCTTTCTTT
cdr3_aa: CASSFRVEAQAEAFF

v_call: TRBV7-9
clone_size: NA
j_call: TRBJ1-4
d_call: NA
cdr3_nt: TGTGCCAGCAGTCAGGGAGGGGCAACTAATGAAAAACTGTTTTTT
cdr3_aa: CASSQGGATNEKLFF

v_call: TRBV10-1
clone_size: NA
j_call: TRBJ2-5
d_call: NA
cdr3_nt: TGCGCCAGCAGTGATTCGGGAGTAGGGGAGACCCAGTACTTC
cdr3_aa: CASSDSGVGETQYF

v_call: TRBV11-3
clone_size: NA
j_call: TRBJ2-1
d_call: NA
cdr3_nt: TGTGCCAGCAGCTCGGACGGAAGCTCCTACAATGAGCAGTTCTTC
cdr3_aa: CASSSDGSSYNEQFF

v_call: TRBV7-9
clone_size: NA
j_call: TRBJ1-3
d_call: NA
cdr3_nt: TGTGCCAGCAGCACCCAAAACAGGGTCGAAGGCACCATATATTTT
cdr3_aa: CASSTQNRVEGTIYF

v_call: TRBV12-5
clone_size: NA
j_call: TRBJ1-1
d_call: NA
cdr3_nt: TGTGCTAGTGGTTTGGTAGTGGGCGGGTTAAACACTGAAGCTTTCTTT
cdr3_aa: CASGLVVGGLNTEAFF

v_call: TRBV3-1/TRBV3-2
clone_size: NA
j_call: TRBJ2-7
d_call: NA
cdr3_nt: TGTGCCAGCAGCCAAGATAACAGGGAGTACGAGCAGTACTTC
cdr3_aa: CASSQDNREYEQYF

v_call: TRBV6-5
clone_size: NA
j_call: TRBJ2-1
d_call: NA
cdr3_nt: TGTGCCAGCAGTACGGGGATGGGTGAGCAGTTCTTC
cdr3_aa: CASSTGMGEQFF

v_call: TRBV12-3/TRBV12-4
clone_size: NA
j_call: TRBJ2-7
d_call: TRBD1
cdr3_nt: TGTGCCAGCAGCCGGACAGGTTCCTACGAGCAGTACTTC
cdr3_aa: CASSRTGSYEQYF

v_call: TRBV11-2
clone_size: NA
j_call: TRBJ2-5
d_call: NA
cdr3_nt: TGTGCCAGCAGCCGACAGGTTCGTGCGGAGACCCAGTACTTC
cdr3_aa: CASSRQVRAETQYF

v_call: TRBV13
clone_size: NA
j_call: TRBJ2-1
d_call: NA
cdr3_nt: TGTGCCAGCAGCTCATTGACGGGGACTAATGAGCAGTTCTTC
cdr3_aa: CASSSLTGTNEQFF

v_call: TRBV19
clone_size: NA
j_call: TRBJ2-6
d_call: NA
cdr3_nt: TGTGCCAGTAGAACCGGGACATTTGGCGGGGCCAACGTCCTGACTTTC
cdr3_aa: CASRTGTFGGANVLTF

v_call: TRBV7-7
clone_size: few
j_call: TRBJ1-4
d_call: NA
cdr3_nt: TGTGCCAGCAGCGCTACCCGGGGTCCTAATGAAAAACTGTTTTTT
cdr3_aa: CASSATRGPNEKLFF

v_call: TRBV11-1
clone_size: NA
j_call: TRBJ2-1
d_call: NA
cdr3_nt: TGTGCCAGCAGCCCAGCAAGATACTCCTACAATGAGCAGTTCTTC
cdr3_aa: CASSPARYSYNEQFF

v_call: TRBV4-1
clone_size: NA
j_call: TRBJ1-2
d_call: NA
cdr3_nt: TGCGCCAGCAGCCAAGTTGGGGGGAAACTAGATGGCTACACCTTC
cdr3_aa: CASSQVGGKLDGYTF

v_call: TRBV7-2
clone_size: NA
j_call: TRBJ2-7
d_call: TRBD2
cdr3_nt: TGTGCCAGCAGCCCACGTGGACTAGCGGGGGGCGAGCAGTACTTC
cdr3_aa: CASSPRGLAGGEQYF

v_call: TRBV20-1
clone_size: NA
j_call: TRBJ1-3
d_call: NA
cdr3_nt: TGCAGTGCTAGTCGCGGGGTTGGAAACACCATATATTTT
cdr3_aa: CSASRGVGNTIYF

v_call: TRBV4-1
clone_size: NA
j_call: TRBJ2-5
d_call: NA
cdr3_nt: TGCGCCAGCAGCACGAACCCGGGACACCAAGAGACCCAGTACTTC
cdr3_aa: CASSTNPGHQETQYF

v_call: TRBV6-5
clone_size: NA
j_call: TRBJ1-5
d_call: TRBD1
cdr3_nt: TGTGCCAGCATCGGACAGGGGTTAAGCAATCAGCCCCAGCATTTT
cdr3_aa: CASIGQGLSNQPQHF

v_call: TRBV19
clone_size: NA
j_call: TRBJ1-1
d_call: NA
cdr3_nt: TGTGCCAGTAGTATAGGCAGGGACACTGAAGCTTTCTTT
cdr3_aa: CASSIGRDTEAFF

v_call: TRBV7-6
clone_size: NA
j_call: TRBJ2-7
d_call: NA
cdr3_nt: TGTGCCAGCAGCTTAGAGGCGGGGCCATCCTTAACTTACGAGCAGTACTTC
cdr3_aa: CASSLEAGPSLTYEQYF

v_call: TRBV4-2
clone_size: NA
j_call: TRBJ2-5
d_call: TRBD2
cdr3_nt: TGTGCCAGCAGCCTGGGACTAGCGGAGACCCAGTACTTC
cdr3_aa: CASSLGLAETQYF

v_call: TRBV12-3/TRBV12-4
clone_size: NA
j_call: TRBJ2-2
d_call: NA
cdr3_nt: TGTGCCAGCAGGGCCCTGGGGACCGGGGAGCTGTTTTTT
cdr3_aa: CASRALGTGELFF

v_call: TRBV6-2/TRBV6-3
clone_size: NA
j_call: TRBJ1-1
d_call: NA
cdr3_nt: TGTGCCAGCAGTCCGCTGGACTCCCACCCTTACACTGAAGCTTTCTTT
cdr3_aa: CASSPLDSHPYTEAFF

v_call: TRBV4-1
clone_size: few
j_call: TRBJ1-5
d_call: NA
cdr3_nt: TGCGCCAGCAGCCAAGAGGTTACTCAGCCCCAGCATTTT
cdr3_aa: CASSQEVTQPQHF

v_call: TRBV4-3
clone_size: NA
j_call: TRBJ2-1
d_call: TRBD2
cdr3_nt: TGCGCCAGCAGCCCCTTAGCGGGGGGGGACAATGAGCAGTTCTTC
cdr3_aa: CASSPLAGGDNEQFF

v_call: TRBV6-2/TRBV6-3
clone_size: NA
j_call: TRBJ1-6
d_call: TRBD1
cdr3_nt: TGTGCCAGCAGTTACTCCCCGGACAGGGGGCGAGATTCACCCCTCCACTTT
cdr3_aa: CASSYSPDRGRDSPLHF

v_call: TRBV2
clone_size: NA
j_call: TRBJ2-7
d_call: TRBD2
cdr3_nt: TGTGCCAGCAGTGACGCCCTAGCGGGGGAGCAGTACTTC
cdr3_aa: CASSDALAGEQYF

v_call: TRBV5-1
clone_size: NA
j_call: TRBJ2-3
d_call: TRBD2
cdr3_nt: TGCGCCAGCAGCTTGGGCGGGAGCCCAGATACGCAGTATTTT
cdr3_aa: CASSLGGSPDTQYF

v_call: TRBV5-1
clone_size: NA
j_call: TRBJ2-3
d_call: NA
cdr3_nt: TGCGCCAGCAGCTTGGGGCAGGCGGATGGGGATACGCAGTATTTT
cdr3_aa: CASSLGQADGDTQYF

v_call: TRBV2
clone_size: NA
j_call: TRBJ1-5
d_call: TRBD1
cdr3_nt: TGTGCCAGCAAGGGACAGGTTAATCAGCCCCAGCATTTT
cdr3_aa: CASKGQVNQPQHF

v_call: TRBV15
clone_size: NA
j_call: TRBJ2-7
d_call: TRBD1
cdr3_nt: TGTGCCACCAGCTCCTCGACAGGGGGTTTCTACGAGCAGTACTTC
cdr3_aa: CATSSSTGGFYEQYF

v_call: TRBV4-1
clone_size: NA
j_call: TRBJ2-7
d_call: TRBD2
cdr3_nt: TGCGCCAGCAGCCCCACTAGCGCCCGAAGCTCCTACGAGCAGTACTTC
cdr3_aa: CASSPTSARSSYEQYF

v_call: TRBV24-1
clone_size: NA
j_call: TRBJ2-2
d_call: NA
cdr3_nt: TGTGCCACCCAACCCAGTAGGGGTTACACCGGGGAGCTGTTTTTT
cdr3_aa: CATQPSRGYTGELFF

v_call: TRBV5-1
clone_size: NA
j_call: TRBJ1-2
d_call: NA
cdr3_nt: TGCGCCAGCAGCCCCCAAGTAGGGTCCGGCTACACCTTC
cdr3_aa: CASSPQVGSGYTF

v_call: TRBV2
clone_size: many
j_call: TRBJ2-5
d_call: NA
cdr3_nt: TGTGCCAGCAGTGAATGGGCTGTCTCGGACTTC
cdr3_aa: CASSEWAVSDF

v_call: TRBV19
clone_size: NA
j_call: TRBJ2-2
d_call: TRBD1
cdr3_nt: TGTGCCAGTAGTATACTAACGGGACAGGGAGCCGGGGAGCTGTTTTTT
cdr3_aa: CASSILTGQGAGELFF

v_call: TRBV19
clone_size: NA
j_call: TRBJ2-5
d_call: NA
cdr3_nt: TGTGCCAGTAGTATGGCAACCAAAGAGACCCAGTACTTC
cdr3_aa: CASSMATKETQYF

v_call: TRBV19
clone_size: NA
j_call: TRBJ2-5
d_call: NA
cdr3_nt: TGTGCCAGTCGGGACCGCGGAGAGACCCAGTACTTC
cdr3_aa: CASRDRGETQYF

v_call: TRBV19
clone_size: NA
j_call: TRBJ1-2
d_call: TRBD1
cdr3_nt: TGTGCCAGTAGTGATCCGGGACAGGACTATGGCTACACCTTC
cdr3_aa: CASSDPGQDYGYTF

v_call: TRBV5-1
clone_size: NA
j_call: TRBJ2-1
d_call: TRBD2
cdr3_nt: TGCGCCAGCAGCTTGGGACTAGCTAGTGAGCAGTTCTTC
cdr3_aa: CASSLGLASEQFF